This T cell receptor (beta chain) was identified during a study of T cell repertoires in cytomegalovirus infection. From the reads, TCRdb called clonotypes with MiXCR, one entry per CDR3 protein. The sample has roughly 500,000 distinct CDR3 sequences; approximately 46% are singletons. Comments on this clonotype: Its antigen is currently unknown.

The CDR3 covers 14 residues. The germline V gene has CDR1 SGHVS and CDR2 FNYEAQ. V was trimmed by 5 bases and J by 6 bases, leaving 17 bases between them. The rearrangement links TRBV7-6 to TRBJ2-7, with D possibly being TRBD1 or TRBD2 (5 bases each). The TCR originated in a human donor in good health (CMV status not recorded). Some clones in this sample may be carry-over from other donors' samples. Material: cultured PBMCs, obtained from culture after CMV antigen stimulation. Here the CDR3 reads CASSQSGPSSEQYF. The CDR3 coding sequence is TGTGCCAGCAGCCAATCGGGACCCTCTAGCGAGCAGTACTTC. The full variable domain, with the rest looked up from reference TRBV7-6 and TRBJ2-7, is GAGVSQSPRYKVTKRGQDVALRCDPISGHVSLYWYRQALGQGPEFLTYFNYEAQQDKSGLPNDRFSAERPEGSISTLTIQRTEQRDSAMYRCASSQSGPSSEQYFGPGTRLTVT.